The 22 T cell receptor beta chains below were found in one sample sequenced in a study of blood T cell repertoires in COVID-19. Sequencing used immunoSEQ multiplex PCR; TCRdb keeps in-frame clones, though not all of them. The sample carries fewer than 450,000 clones, approximately 84% recorded once. The material sequenced was PBMCs or T cells enriched from blood (not recorded which). The receptors here all came from a woman in her thirties who had recovered from COVID-19.

The sample holds one count of this clone. The chain joins TRBV7-9 to TRBJ2-1; 12 bases match TRBD2. V lost 5 bases, J lost 8 bases, and 7 bases stayed unmatched. This CDR3 comprises 15 residues. Germline CDR1 and CDR2: SEHNR and FQNEAQ (reference sequence). The CDR3 spells CASSRLAGASYEQFF. DNA for the CDR3: TGTGCCAGCAGCAGACTAGCGGGGGCGTCATATGAGCAGTTCTTC.

The chain is built from TRBV19 and TRBJ1-5; 8 bases fit TRBD1. The CDR3 has 15 amino acids. Germline V gene lookup returns CDR1 LNHDA and CDR2 SQIVND (reference sequence). After removal of 3 bases from V and 4 bases from J, the junction contained 5 bases not matched to a gene. This chain's CDR3 is CASSIRGQENQPQHF. The CDR3 DNA is TGTGCCAGTAGTATTAGGGGACAGGAGAATCAGCCCCAGCATTTT.

The genes are TRBV7-9 and TRBJ2-1; D remains unclear. CDR1 and CDR2 from the germline V gene are SEHNR and FQNEAQ (reference sequence). This CDR3 region has 13 residues. V was clipped by 0 bases and J by 9 bases, with 9 bases between them. The CDR3, as DNA: TGTGCCAGCAGCTTAGCGTCTCTTGTTGAGCAGTTCTTC. Translated, it gives CASSLASLVEQFF.

This clone was counted only a few times. The chain couples TRBV13 to TRBJ1-1; the match to TRBD1 covers 9 bases. Germline V gene lookup returns CDR1 PRHDT and CDR2 FYEKMQ (reference sequence). Trimming cost V 10 bases and J 7 bases; bases outside gene matches: 7. The CDR3 covers 12 residues. This chain's CDR3 is CATRQGVGEAFF. CDR3 nucleotides: TGTGCCACCAGACAGGGGGTGGGTGAAGCTTTCTTT.

The J gene is TRBJ2-7, the V gene TRBV18; the match to TRBD2 covers 7 bases. The germline V gene encodes CDR1 KGHSH and CDR2 LQKENI. J was trimmed by 3 bases and V by 2 bases; bases with no gene match: 7. The CDR3 has 15 amino acids. For the CDR3, the DNA is TGTGCCAGCTCACCAGGGAGGGGTTATAGCTACGAGCAGTACTTC. This translates into CASSPGRGYSYEQYF.

This chain uses TRBV15 with TRBJ2-4; TRBD2 is a possible D gene (5 bases). The germline V and J ends were trimmed by 4 bases and 1 base, with 11 bases remaining between them. This CDR3 contains 15 residues. Per germline, CDR1 LNHNV and CDR2 YYDKDF (reference sequence). The CDR3, as DNA: TGTGCCACCAGCACCCCCGGGGAGGCCAAAAACATTCAGTACTTC. Protein: CATSTPGEAKNIQYF. The whole variable domain, remainder taken from reference TRBV15 and TRBJ2-4, is DAMVIQNPRYQVTQFGKPVTLSCSQTLNHNVMYWYQQKSSQAPKLLFHYYDKDFNNEADTPDNFQSRRPNTSFCFLDIRSPGLGDTAMYLCATSTPGEAKNIQYFGAGTRLSVL.

V gene TRBV5-1 combines with J gene TRBJ1-6; 11 bases match TRBD1. Looked up from germline, CDR1 is SGHRS and CDR2 is YFSETQ. Trimming took 4 bases from V and 0 from J; bases not matched to a gene: 3. The CDR3 loop spans 17 amino acids. CDR3 in amino acids: CASSTGQGASYNSPLHF. CDR3 in DNA: TGCGCCAGCAGCACCGGACAGGGGGCCTCCTATAATTCACCCCTCCACTTT.

The chain joins TRBV10-3 to TRBJ1-5; D uncertain. This CDR3 is built from 13 residues. CDR1 is ENHRY, CDR2 SYGVKD, per germline. The ends were cut back, 0 bases at V and 6 bases at J, with 6 bases in the middle. The CDR3 coding sequence is TGTGCCATCAGTGAGTCGAGTGGTCAGCCCCAGCATTTT. Translation gives CAISESSGQPQHF.

The chain uses TRBV13 and TRBJ2-2; TRBD1 matches 8 bases. The ends lost 7 bases at V and 5 bases at J; junction bases unmatched: 6. In germline, CDR1 is PRHDT, CDR2 FYEKMQ (reference sequence). The CDR3 is 14 amino acids. The CDR3 sequence is CASNHRGATGELFF. Written as DNA, the CDR3 is TGTGCCAGCAATCACAGGGGGGCGACCGGGGAGCTGTTTTTT.

The rearrangement links TRBV2 to TRBJ1-1; the D is unclear. Trimming cost V 4 bases and J 3 bases, with 12 bases left between them. Germline V CDR1 and CDR2: SNHLY, FYNNEI. The CDR3 has 14 amino acids. CDR3 region: CASSGDTRYTEAFF. For the CDR3, the DNA is TGTGCCAGCAGTGGAGACACTCGGTACACTGAAGCTTTCTTT.

The rearrangement joins TRBV28 to TRBJ2-5, with TRBD2 matching 7 bases. The V and J ends lost 5 bases and 5 bases, in that order; junction bases with no gene match: 8. The V gene's germline CDR1 is MDHEN and CDR2 SYDVKM. This CDR3 is built from 14 residues. The CDR3 protein is CASSGSGERETQYF. CDR3 sequence (DNA): TGTGCCAGCAGTGGGAGCGGGGAGCGCGAGACCCAGTACTTC.

This chain joins TRBV2 and TRBJ2-5; D possibly corresponds to TRBD1 (6 bases). This CDR3 contains 18 residues. Per germline, CDR1 SNHLY and CDR2 FYNNEI. Deletions cut 3 bases from V and 7 bases from J, with 27 bases between. The CDR3 coding sequence is TGTGCCAGCAGTGATTCGGATAGTTCATGGACAGCTCGAGGGACCCAGTACTTC. Translated, it gives CASSDSDSSWTARGTQYF.

The chain combines TRBV28 with TRBJ2-7, with 9 bases matching TRBD1. J was trimmed by 5 bases and V by 6 bases; bases with no gene match: 8. Germline CDR1 reads MDHEN; CDR2 reads SYDVKM. This CDR3 has 14 residues. CDR3 amino acids: CASRNTGGRDEQYF. In DNA, the CDR3 is TGTGCCAGCAGAAACACAGGGGGCCGGGACGAGCAGTACTTC. The full variable domain, with the rest looked up from reference TRBV28 and TRBJ2-7, is DVKVTQSSRYLVKRTGEKVFLECVQDMDHENMFWYRQDPGLGLRLIYFSYDVKMKEKGDIPEGYSVSREKKERFSLILESASTNQTSMYLCASRNTGGRDEQYFGPGTRLTVT.

The V and J genes are TRBV28 and TRBJ1-5, with 11 bases lining up with TRBD1. The J segment lost 1 base and the V segment lost 6 bases, leaving 14 bases of the junction unmatched. CDR1 and CDR2 (germline): MDHEN, SYDVKM. The CDR3 has 19 amino acids. In DNA, the CDR3 is TGTGCCAGCAGCATAGGGACAGGGGGGCCCGAGGTCAGCAATCAGCCCCAGCATTTT. Its translation is CASSIGTGGPEVSNQPQHF.

The V call is TRBV27, the J call TRBJ1-6; D might be TRBD1 (5 bases). The CDR3 spans 16 residues. The germline CDR1 and CDR2 sequences are MNHEY and SMNVEV (reference sequence). Trimming removed 6 bases from V and 1 base from J, with 13 bases in between. The CDR3 region has the DNA TGTGCCAGCAGCCAACTCCAGGGATCCTATAATTCACCCCTCCACTTT. This codes for CASSQLQGSYNSPLHF.

The chain carries TRBV7-2 and TRBJ1-2, with TRBD1 as a possible D gene (5 bases). CDR1 and CDR2 from the germline V gene are SGHTA and FQGNSA. V dropped 5 bases and J dropped 0 bases, with 13 bases sitting between them. The CDR3 loop spans 15 amino acids. CDR3 coding DNA: TGTGCCAGCAGCCTCCGGCAGGGTACTAACTATGGCTACACCTTC. Amino acids: CASSLRQGTNYGYTF.

The gene calls are TRBV7-6 and TRBJ1-2, with TRBD1 identical over 7 bases. J was trimmed by 4 bases and V by 3 bases; bases with no gene match: 5. Germline-derived CDR1 and CDR2 are SGHVS and FNYEAQ. This CDR3 contains 14 residues. CDR3 nucleotides: TGTGCCAGCAGCTTTGGACAGGCACCCTATGGCTACACCTTC. The encoded protein is CASSFGQAPYGYTF.

This rearrangement joins TRBV5-1 to TRBJ2-1; a possible D gene is TRBD1 (5 bases). The ends were cut back, 4 bases at V and 5 bases at J, with 7 bases in the middle. Germline V CDR1 and CDR2: SGHRS, YFSETQ. The CDR3 runs to 12 residues. CDR3 nucleotides: TGCGCCAGCAGCCCGACAGACAATGAGCAGTTCTTC. Its translation is CASSPTDNEQFF.

The V gene is TRBV9, the J gene TRBJ1-5; possibly TRBD1 for D (5 bases). V was trimmed by 4 bases and J by 1 base, leaving 9 bases between them. This CDR3 spans 14 amino acids. The germline gives CDR1 SGDLS, CDR2 YYNGEE. CDR3 in DNA: TGTGCCAGCAGCCCCGGACAAAGCAATCAGCCCCAGCATTTT. It encodes CASSPGQSNQPQHF.

J is TRBJ2-2 and V is TRBV5-1; D is possibly TRBD1 (5 bases). The V end lost 2 bases, the J end lost 2 bases, and 10 bases lay between the germline ends. CDR1 is SGHRS and CDR2 is YFSETQ in the germline V gene. The CDR3 is 15 amino acids. The CDR3 here is CASSFYRSNTGELFF. The CDR3 DNA is TGCGCCAGCAGCTTCTACAGGTCAAACACCGGGGAGCTGTTTTTT.

The V and J genes are TRBV18 and TRBJ1-1; 7 bases map to TRBD1. The CDR3 spans 15 residues. J gave up 4 bases and V 3 bases, and 8 bases lay outside the gene matches. Looked up from germline, CDR1 is KGHSH and CDR2 is LQKENI. Written as DNA, the CDR3 is TGTGCCAGCTCACCCCAGGGGGAGTGGCGCACTGAAGCTTTCTTT. Translating it yields CASSPQGEWRTEAFF.

The chain combines TRBV2 with TRBJ2-2, with unresolved D. V lost 4 bases and J lost 4, with 10 bases in between. CDR1 and CDR2 (germline): SNHLY, FYNNEI. There are 14 residues in the CDR3. CDR3 bases: TGTGCCAGCAGTGGGCAGGCCAGCACCGGGGAGCTGTTTTTT. Encoded protein: CASSGQASTGELFF. The full variable domain, completed using reference TRBV2 and TRBJ2-2, is EPEVTQTPSHQVTQMGQEVILRCVPISNHLYFYWYRQILGQKVEFLVSFYNNEISEKSEIFDDQFSVERPDGSNFTLKIRSTKLEDSAMYFCASSGQASTGELFFGEGSRLTVL.